The rows below give T cell receptor beta chains drawn from one sample of a study of T cells in Graves' hyperthyroidism and ophthalmopathy. Each CDR3 protein gets one entry after TCRdb re-called the multiplex PCR reads with MiXCR. This repertoire shows some 800,000 distinct CDR3 sequences, around 38% found once; its top ten account for approximately 8.7%. What was sequenced was blood. The receptors come from a young man with Graves' hyperthyroidism. The CDR3 runs from the conserved cysteine through the conserved F or W. The order of the fields is clone size, D gene, J gene, V gene, CDR3 DNA, CDR3 protein. The D gene is left open where the match is weak. Size is stated for part of the rows, as once, few or many counts, or as a class when the clone is expanded.

.,TRBD1,TRBJ1-3,TRBV11-1,TGTGCCAGTTCAGGGGGGATGAACACCATATATTTT,CASSGGMNTIYF
many,TRBD1,TRBJ2-7,TRBV7-6,TGTGCCAGCAGCTTACCGGACAGGGGAGGCTACGAGCAGTACTTC,CASSLPDRGGYEQYF
.,TRBD2,TRBJ2-2,TRBV10-3,TGTGCCATCAGTGCCTCTAGCGGGGCCGGGGAGCTGTTTTTT,CAISASSGAGELFF
few,TRBD1,TRBJ2-5,TRBV6-5,TGTGCCAGCAGCAGAGGACAGGGGCCCCCGAGGACCCAGTACTTC,CASSRGQGPPRTQYF
.,TRBD2,TRBJ2-3,TRBV7-6,TGTGCCAGCAGCCTAGCGGGAGGGATAGATACGCAGTATTTT,CASSLAGGIDTQYF
few,TRBD1,TRBJ2-7,TRBV20-1,TGCAGTGCTAGAGATTTGACAGGGGCGTTCTACGAGCAGTACTTC,CSARDLTGAFYEQYF
.,TRBD1,TRBJ2-2,TRBV9,TGTGCCAGCAGCGTAGGGACAGGGGGCTGTTTTTTT,CASSVGTGGCFF
.,TRBD1,TRBJ2-2,TRBV5-1,TGCGCCAGCAGCTTGGAGGGACAGGGTTCCGGGGAGCTGTTTTTT,CASSLEGQGSGELFF
few,.,TRBJ1-1,TRBV7-9,TGTGCCAGCAGCTTCGGAGAAGTCGGAGCAGGTCCTGAAGCTTTCTTT,CASSFGEVGAGPEAFF
.,TRBD2,TRBJ2-7,TRBV29-1,TGCAGCTCTGGGACTAGCGGGAGGAGCGAGCAGTACTTC,CSSGTSGRSEQYF
.,.,TRBJ1-2,TRBV24-1,TGTGCCACCAGTGGCGGGATTAACTATGGCTACACCTTC,CATSGGINYGYTF
.,TRBD1,TRBJ1-2,TRBV20-1,TGCAGTGCTAACTCCGGGACAGGTCCCTATGGCTACACCTTC,CSANSGTGPYGYTF
.,TRBD1,TRBJ1-1,TRBV19,TGTGCCAGTAGTAGACAGGGGGCTTTACCTGAAGCTTTCTTT,CASSRQGALPEAFF
.,TRBD1,TRBJ1-1,TRBV7-9,TGTGCCAGCACCCGACCCGGGACAGGGGCCACTGAAGCTTTCTTT,CASTRPGTGATEAFF
.,.,TRBJ1-1,TRBV12-5,TGTGCTAGTGGTTTTATGAGGGGCGTCGCTGAAGCTTTCTTT,CASGFMRGVAEAFF
many,.,TRBJ1-2,TRBV7-2,TGTGCCAGCAGCTCTCAGGGAACCTATGGCTACACCTTC,CASSSQGTYGYTF